This record concerns one TCR beta chain sequence. The antigen is unknown. These data belong to a study of radiotherapy plus CTLA-4 blockade in lung cancer. V lost 1 base to trimming and J lost 6 bases, with 10 bases between them. The CDR3 is made up of 13 amino acids. The germline CDR1 and CDR2 sequences are SGHTA and FQGNSA. Ipilimumab CTLA-4 blockade and focal radiation were given to patients with chemo-refractory metastatic non-small-cell lung cancer. Notes on the study in general: Reportedly, early blood T cell clone dynamics best predicted response, with interferon-beta. Subsequent to radiotherapy plus ipilimumab, tumor-derived TCR clones underwent expansion in blood.

Profiled with immunoSEQ multiplex PCR; TCRdb holds only in-frame clones, not every one. Of 90,000 to 150,000 clones in the sample, nearly 80% were seen once. The source material was peripheral blood, sampled from a patient treated with radiotherapy plus ipilimumab. The TCR originated in a human donor with non-small cell lung cancer who had a partial response to radiotherapy plus ipilimumab. The chain recombines TRBV7-2 with TRBJ2-7; no definite D call. The CDR3 nucleotides are TGTGCCAGCAGCTTAGTCGAGATTAGCGAGCAGTACGTC. Amino acid sequence: CASSLVEISEQYV.